These T cell receptor beta chains were read from a single sample in a study of T cells in Graves' hyperthyroidism and ophthalmopathy. TCRdb passed the multiplex PCR reads through MiXCR, listing each CDR3 protein once. The sample has about 610,000 distinct CDR3 sequences; about 15% are singletons. Sequencing was carried out using blood. All receptors derive from a woman between 40 and 55 years old with Graves' ophthalmopathy. Each CDR3 is given with its conserved first and last residue. Fields, in order: J gene, D gene, V gene, CDR3 length, clone size, CDR3 protein, CDR3 DNA. The D gene is left open where the match is weak. Rows may omit the clone size; those that give it use once, few, many or a size class.

>TRBJ1-5|.|TRBV9|15|many
CASSVDWSLDQPQHF
TGTGCCAGCAGCGTAGACTGGTCGTTGGATCAGCCCCAGCATTTT
>TRBJ1-2|TRBD1|TRBV6-2/TRBV6-3|16|.
CASSYGTGKTGYGYTF
TGTGCCAGCAGTTACGGGACAGGGAAAACCGGCTATGGCTACACCTTC
>TRBJ2-2|TRBD2|TRBV28|19|many
CASSLFPEAGGLTPGELFF
TGTGCCAGCAGTTTATTCCCAGAGGCGGGAGGGCTTACCCCCGGGGAGCTGTTTTTT
>TRBJ1-5|.|TRBV6-1|15|many
CATLRGPYSNQPQHF
TGTGCCACCCTCAGGGGACCTTATAGCAATCAGCCCCAGCATTTT
>TRBJ2-2|TRBD1|TRBV2|16|.
CASSRRTGEFTGELFF
TGTGCCAGCAGCAGACGGACAGGGGAATTTACCGGGGAGCTGTTTTTT
>TRBJ2-5|.|TRBV3-1|17|few
CASSQGLQLGIQETQYF
TGTGCCAGCAGCCAAGGTTTACAGTTGGGGATCCAAGAGACCCAGTACTTC
>TRBJ2-7|TRBD1|TRBV28|14|many
CASSSRTGWDEQYF
TGTGCCAGCAGTTCCCGGACAGGGTGGGACGAGCAGTACTTC
>TRBJ1-2|.|TRBV3-1|16|.
CASSQARGSRPYGYTF
TGTGCCAGCAGCCAAGCCCGGGGGTCTCGTCCCTATGGCTACACCTTC
>TRBJ2-5|.|TRBV7-2|13|many
CASSSRGPETQYF
TGTGCCAGCAGCTCACGGGGCCCAGAGACCCAGTACTTC
>TRBJ1-1|.|TRBV12-3/TRBV12-4|12|many
CASSLGDFAAFF
TGTGCCAGCAGTTTGGGGGACTTTGCGGCTTTCTTT
>TRBJ2-4|.|TRBV20-1|15|many
CSARGDGSVKNIQYF
TGCAGTGCTAGAGGGGACGGGAGCGTCAAAAACATTCAGTACTTC
>TRBJ2-7|TRBD2|TRBV29-1|13|many
CSAGGGGSYEQYF
TGCAGCGCGGGAGGGGGGGGCAGCTACGAGCAGTACTTC
>TRBJ2-5|.|TRBV6-2/TRBV6-3|12|many
CASSPVAETQYF
TGTGCCAGCAGTCCGGTTGCAGAGACCCAGTACTTC
>TRBJ1-1|.|TRBV3-1|16|many
CASSPIWNTQGTEAFF
TGTGCCAGCAGCCCGATATGGAACACCCAGGGGACTGAAGCTTTCTTT
>TRBJ2-7|.|TRBV11-1|16|.
CASSIRRDGLGYEQYF
TGTGCCAGCAGTATTCGAAGGGACGGCCTCGGGTACGAGCAGTACTTC
>TRBJ1-2|.|TRBV3-1|13|.
CASSPLRSYGYTF
TGTGCCAGCAGCCCCTTAAGGAGCTATGGCTACACCTTC
>TRBJ2-7|.|TRBV14|12|.
CASSLTPEPQYF
TGTGCCAGCAGCCTGACACCCGAGCCGCAGTACTTC
>TRBJ1-1|.|TRBV28|14|.
CASGGQGRNTEAFF
TGTGCCAGCGGCGGGCAGGGAAGGAACACTGAAGCTTTCTTT
>TRBJ2-5|.|TRBV7-8|17|.
CASSLEGAAKGAETQYF
TGTGCCAGCAGCTTAGAGGGAGCGGCAAAAGGGGCAGAGACCCAGTACTTC
>TRBJ2-7|.|TRBV30|14|few
CAWSGAVRFYEQYF
TGTGCCTGGAGTGGGGCAGTTCGCTTCTACGAGCAGTACTTC